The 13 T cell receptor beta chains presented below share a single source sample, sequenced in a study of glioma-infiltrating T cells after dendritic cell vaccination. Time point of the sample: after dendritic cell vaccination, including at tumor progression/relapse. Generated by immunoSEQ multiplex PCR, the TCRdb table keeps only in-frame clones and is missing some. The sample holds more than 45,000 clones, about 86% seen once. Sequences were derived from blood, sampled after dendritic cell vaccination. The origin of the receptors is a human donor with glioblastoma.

The DNA of the CDR3 is TGCGCCAGCAGCCAAGAAGCAGTCTCGGGTGGGACTGAAGCTTTCTTT. Translated, it gives CASSQEAVSGGTEAFF. The chain couples TRBV4-3 to TRBJ1-1; D not certain. Germline loops: CDR1 LGHNA, CDR2 YSLEER. Trimming removed 0 bases from V and 5 bases from J, with 16 bases in between. This CDR3 spans 16 amino acids.

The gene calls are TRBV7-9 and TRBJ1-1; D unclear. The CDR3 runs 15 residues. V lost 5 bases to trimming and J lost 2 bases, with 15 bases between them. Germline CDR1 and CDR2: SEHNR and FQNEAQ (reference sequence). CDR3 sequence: CASSLLGKTNTEAFF. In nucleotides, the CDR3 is TGTGCCAGCAGCCTCCTAGGCAAGACTAACACTGAAGCTTTCTTT. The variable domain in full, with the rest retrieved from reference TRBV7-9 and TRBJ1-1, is DTGVSQNPRHKITKRGQNVTFRCDPISEHNRLYWYRQTLGQGPEFLTYFQNEAQLEKSRLLSDRFSAERPKGSFSTLEIQRTEQGDSAMYLCASSLLGKTNTEAFFGQGTRLTVV.

CDR3: CASSLTLGQGSPYEQYF. The CDR3 DNA reads as TGTGCCAGCAGTTTGACCCTGGGACAGGGGTCTCCATACGAGCAGTACTTC. The chain joins TRBV27 to TRBJ2-7, with 10 positions matching TRBD1. Germline lookup yields CDR1 MNHEY and CDR2 SMNVEV (reference sequence). This CDR3 is built from 17 residues. V shed 3 bases and J 4 bases; nucleotides not matched to a gene: 12.

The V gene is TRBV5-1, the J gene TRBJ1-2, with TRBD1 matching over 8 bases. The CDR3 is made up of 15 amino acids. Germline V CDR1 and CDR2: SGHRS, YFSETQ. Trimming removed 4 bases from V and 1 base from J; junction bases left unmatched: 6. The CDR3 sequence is CASSGRTGSNYGYTF. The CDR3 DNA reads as TGCGCCAGCAGCGGTAGGACAGGGAGTAACTATGGCTACACCTTC.

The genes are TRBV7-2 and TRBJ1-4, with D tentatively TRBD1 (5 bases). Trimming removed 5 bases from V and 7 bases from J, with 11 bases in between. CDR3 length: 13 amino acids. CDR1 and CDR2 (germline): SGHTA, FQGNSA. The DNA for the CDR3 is TGTGCCAGCAGCGCAGGGAAGGTTGAAAAACTGTTTTTT. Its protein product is CASSAGKVEKLFF.

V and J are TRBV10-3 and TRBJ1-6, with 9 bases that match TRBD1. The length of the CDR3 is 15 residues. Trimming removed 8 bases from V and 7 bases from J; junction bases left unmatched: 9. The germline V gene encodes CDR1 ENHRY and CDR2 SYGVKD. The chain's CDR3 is CAIASPGQGNSPLHF. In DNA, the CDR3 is TGTGCCATCGCGTCACCGGGACAGGGCAATTCACCCCTCCACTTT.

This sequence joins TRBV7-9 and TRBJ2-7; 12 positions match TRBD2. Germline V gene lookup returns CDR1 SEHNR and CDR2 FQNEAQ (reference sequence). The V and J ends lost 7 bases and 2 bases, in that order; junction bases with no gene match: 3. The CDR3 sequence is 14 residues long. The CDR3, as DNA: TGTGCCAGCAAACCTAGCGGGGGGGCCTACGAGCAGTACTTC. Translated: CASKPSGGAYEQYF.

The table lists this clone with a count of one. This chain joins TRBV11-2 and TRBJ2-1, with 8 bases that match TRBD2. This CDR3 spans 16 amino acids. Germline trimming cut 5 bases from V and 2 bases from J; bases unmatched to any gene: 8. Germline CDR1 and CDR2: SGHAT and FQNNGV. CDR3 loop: CASSVAGSRTYNEQFF. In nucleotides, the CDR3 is TGTGCCAGCAGCGTAGCGGGGAGCCGGACCTACAATGAGCAGTTCTTC.

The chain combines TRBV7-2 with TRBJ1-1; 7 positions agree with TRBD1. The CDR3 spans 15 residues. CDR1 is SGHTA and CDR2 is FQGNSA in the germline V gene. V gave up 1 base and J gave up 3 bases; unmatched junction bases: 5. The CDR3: CASSLVWDSYTEAFF. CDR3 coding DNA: TGTGCCAGCAGCTTAGTCTGGGACAGCTACACTGAAGCTTTCTTT.

CDR3 protein: CATSRPVGQSPLHF. CDR3 sequence (DNA): TGTGCCACCAGCAGGCCGGTTGGGCAGTCACCCCTCCACTTT. This chain uses TRBV15 with TRBJ1-6; D unclear. Between the trimmed V and J ends, which lost 3 bases and 10 bases, there was a span of 13 bases. The CDR3 loop spans 14 amino acids. From germline, CDR1 is LNHNV and CDR2 YYDKDF (reference sequence).

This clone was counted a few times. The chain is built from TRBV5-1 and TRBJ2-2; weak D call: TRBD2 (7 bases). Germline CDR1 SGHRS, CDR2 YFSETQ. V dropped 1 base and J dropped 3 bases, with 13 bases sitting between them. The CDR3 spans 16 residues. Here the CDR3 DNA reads TGCGCCAGCAGCTTGATGGCGGGGGCGGACACCGGGGAGCTGTTTTTT. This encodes CASSLMAGADTGELFF. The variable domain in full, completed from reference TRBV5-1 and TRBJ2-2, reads KAGVTQTPRYLIKTRGQQVTLSCSPISGHRSVSWYQQTPGQGLQFLFEYFSETQRNKGNFPGRFSGRQFSNSRSEMNVSTLELGDSALYLCASSLMAGADTGELFFGEGSRLTVL.

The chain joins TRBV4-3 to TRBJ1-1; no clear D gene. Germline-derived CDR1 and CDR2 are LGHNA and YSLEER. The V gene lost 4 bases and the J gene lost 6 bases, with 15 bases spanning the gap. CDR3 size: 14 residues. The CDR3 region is CASSLLQREAEAFF. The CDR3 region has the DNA TGCGCCAGCAGCCTTCTTCAAAGGGAGGCTGAAGCTTTCTTT.

CDR3 coding DNA: TGTGCCAGCACCTGGGACAGGGTAAGCGAGCAGTACTTC. This sequence encodes CASTWDRVSEQYF. This chain joins TRBV7-2 and TRBJ2-7; 9 bases agree with TRBD1. This CDR3 spans 13 amino acids. The V gene's germline CDR1 is SGHTA and CDR2 FQGNSA. After removal of 7 bases from V and 6 bases from J, the junction contained 7 bases not matched to a gene.